The clone carrying this T cell receptor beta chain came up a few times. Its antigen is as yet unknown. CDR1 is ENHRY and CDR2 is SYGVKD in the germline V gene. The CDR3 is 16 residues long. Trimming cost V 3 bases and J 1 base, with 13 bases left between them. Data came from immunoSEQ multiplex PCR; TCRdb stores just in-frame clones and leaves some out. The data contain 37,000 or so clones, about 82% of them singletons. The record originates from a study of OX40 agonist ivuxolimab in advanced cancers. Looking at the study overall: The patients received agonistic anti-OX40 (CD134) antibody ivuxolimab. Partial response was recorded in three patients: one hepatocellular carcinoma and two cutaneous melanoma cases. Broader study findings: It was also the case that some nonresponders had low normalized T-cell clonal expansion.

Blood specimens came from baseline, cycle 4 day 1, and cycle 7 day 1. This receptor was identified in an adult with an advanced solid tumor such as melanoma, head and neck, liver or kidney cancer. The V and J genes are TRBV10-3 and TRBJ1-5, with a possible D match to TRBD1 (5 bases). The material was CD4+ or CD8+ T cells sorted from blood, obtained in a trial of the OX40 agonist ivuxolimab. CDR3 protein: CAISELGARSNQPQHF. CDR3 DNA: TGTGCCATCAGTGAATTAGGGGCAAGAAGCAATCAGCCCCAGCATTTT.